This is a list of T cell receptor beta chains from one sample in a study of T cells in Graves' hyperthyroidism and ophthalmopathy. TCRdb re-called the multiplex PCR reads through MiXCR, storing one row per CDR3 protein. Seen here are some 350,000 distinct CDR3 sequences, about 16% observed once, and the top ten hold 15% to 20%. Sequences were obtained from blood. These receptors were obtained from a woman in her fifties or sixties with Graves' ophthalmopathy. Both conserved end residues are part of each CDR3. Fields, in order: J gene, clone size, D gene, V gene, CDR3 protein, CDR3 DNA. The D gene is left open where the match is weak. Rows give clone size only sometimes, using once, few, many, or a class for an expanded clone.

j_gene: TRBJ2-5
abundance: many
d_gene: -
v_gene: TRBV7-2
CDR3aa: CASSLEDLAPETQYF
CDR3nt: TGTGCCAGCAGCTTAGAGGATCTAGCCCCAGAGACCCAGTACTTC

j_gene: TRBJ1-5
abundance: many
d_gene: -
v_gene: TRBV20-1
CDR3aa: CSARAPGVDQPQHF
CDR3nt: TGCAGTGCTAGGGCCCCTGGGGTCGATCAGCCCCAGCATTTT

j_gene: TRBJ2-7
abundance: -
d_gene: TRBD2
v_gene: TRBV28
CDR3aa: CANRLRLAGLYEQYF
CDR3nt: TGTGCCAACAGACTTAGACTAGCGGGACTCTACGAGCAGTACTTC

j_gene: TRBJ2-3
abundance: -
d_gene: -
v_gene: TRBV20-1
CDR3aa: CSAGGAGTDTQYF
CDR3nt: TGCAGTGCTGGGGGGGCGGGCACAGATACGCAGTATTTT

j_gene: TRBJ2-7
abundance: few
d_gene: TRBD2
v_gene: TRBV20-1
CDR3aa: CSAPRTRFSYEQYF
CDR3nt: TGCAGTGCTCCGCGGACTAGATTTTCGTACGAGCAGTACTTC

j_gene: TRBJ1-5
abundance: -
d_gene: TRBD1
v_gene: TRBV20-1
CDR3aa: CSARDSWTGARNQPQHF
CDR3nt: TGCAGTGCTAGAGACTCCTGGACAGGGGCCCGCAATCAGCCCCAGCACTTT

j_gene: TRBJ2-7
abundance: many
d_gene: TRBD1
v_gene: TRBV28
CDR3aa: CASSSKPPGQVPYEQYF
CDR3nt: TGTGCCAGCAGTTCGAAGCCTCCGGGACAGGTCCCCTACGAGCAGTACTTC

j_gene: TRBJ1-2
abundance: -
d_gene: -
v_gene: TRBV24-1
CDR3aa: CATSDFGPTRIGYTF
CDR3nt: TGTGCCACCAGTGATTTCGGACCGACCCGAATCGGCTACACCTTC

j_gene: TRBJ1-5
abundance: -
d_gene: -
v_gene: TRBV6-1
CDR3aa: CASSDSSRAINQPQHF
CDR3nt: TGTGCCAGCAGTGACTCTTCTCGCGCCATCAATCAGCCCCAGCATTTT

j_gene: TRBJ1-1
abundance: many
d_gene: -
v_gene: TRBV2
CDR3aa: CASVRTAHSMNTEAFF
CDR3nt: TGTGCCAGCGTAAGGACAGCGCATTCCATGAACACTGAAGCTTTCTTT

j_gene: TRBJ1-1
abundance: many
d_gene: -
v_gene: TRBV11-2
CDR3aa: CASSSAGRNTEAFF
CDR3nt: TGTGCCAGCAGCTCGGCAGGGAGAAACACTGAAGCTTTCTTT

j_gene: TRBJ2-3
abundance: many
d_gene: TRBD2
v_gene: TRBV5-1
CDR3aa: CASSAGVSDTQYF
CDR3nt: TGCGCCAGTTCAGCGGGAGTGTCAGATACGCAGTATTTT

j_gene: TRBJ1-1
abundance: many
d_gene: TRBD1
v_gene: TRBV20-1
CDR3aa: CSASPGTGRNTEAFF
CDR3nt: TGCAGTGCTAGTCCCGGGACAGGCAGGAACACTGAAGCTTTCTTT

j_gene: TRBJ2-1
abundance: many
d_gene: -
v_gene: TRBV6-1
CDR3aa: CASSGPARGGNEQFF
CDR3nt: TGTGCCAGCAGTGGTCCCGCGCGTGGGGGCAATGAGCAGTTCTTC

j_gene: TRBJ2-1
abundance: -
d_gene: -
v_gene: TRBV5-6
CDR3aa: CTSSVTGRREQFF
CDR3nt: TGTACCAGCAGTGTCACGGGGCGCCGGGAGCAGTTCTTC

j_gene: TRBJ2-1
abundance: once
d_gene: TRBD2
v_gene: TRBV20-1
CDR3aa: CSARNQFSGRHNEQFF
CDR3nt: TGCAGTGCTAGAAATCAATTTAGCGGGAGACACAATGAGCAGTTCTTC

j_gene: TRBJ2-3
abundance: -
d_gene: -
v_gene: TRBV2
CDR3aa: CASSDQGYTQYF
CDR3nt: TGTGCCAGCAGTGATCAGGGATATACGCAGTATTTT

j_gene: TRBJ1-5
abundance: many
d_gene: -
v_gene: TRBV6-1
CDR3aa: CASSGGVGAHSNQPQHF
CDR3nt: TGTGCCAGCAGCGGGGGGGTGGGGGCGCATAGCAATCAGCCCCAGCATTTT

j_gene: TRBJ2-5
abundance: -
d_gene: TRBD2
v_gene: TRBV7-2
CDR3aa: CASSLAPGLAGGAQETQYF
CDR3nt: TGTGCCAGCAGCTTAGCTCCGGGACTAGCGGGAGGGGCCCAAGAGACCCAGTACTTC

j_gene: TRBJ2-2
abundance: many
d_gene: -
v_gene: TRBV7-9
CDR3aa: CASSSHGGELFF
CDR3nt: TGTGCCAGCAGCTCCCATGGCGGGGAGCTGTTTTTT

j_gene: TRBJ2-4
abundance: many
d_gene: TRBD2
v_gene: TRBV3-1
CDR3aa: CASSHSSGGRPILAKNIQYF
CDR3nt: TGTGCCAGCAGCCATTCCTCTGGCGGGAGGCCCATTCTAGCCAAAAACATTCAGTACTTC

j_gene: TRBJ2-1
abundance: -
d_gene: -
v_gene: TRBV27
CDR3aa: CASSANYNEQFF
CDR3nt: TGTGCCAGCAGTGCAAATTACAATGAGCAGTTCTTC

j_gene: TRBJ1-2
abundance: many
d_gene: -
v_gene: TRBV28
CDR3aa: CASSSGGYGYTF
CDR3nt: TGTGCCAGCAGTTCCGGGGGCTATGGCTACACCTTC

j_gene: TRBJ1-1
abundance: many
d_gene: -
v_gene: TRBV11-3
CDR3aa: CASSLGTGEDTEAFF
CDR3nt: TGTGCCAGCAGCTTAGGGACCGGGGAGGACACTGAAGCTTTCTTT

j_gene: TRBJ2-5
abundance: many
d_gene: -
v_gene: TRBV5-5
CDR3aa: CASSLEPGSKETQYF
CDR3nt: TGTGCCAGCAGCTTGGAACCGGGTTCTAAAGAGACCCAGTACTTC

j_gene: TRBJ2-7
abundance: many
d_gene: -
v_gene: TRBV28
CDR3aa: CASSFFPGGSYEQYF
CDR3nt: TGTGCCAGCAGTTTTTTCCCAGGAGGGTCCTACGAGCAGTACTTC

j_gene: TRBJ2-5
abundance: -
d_gene: -
v_gene: TRBV9
CDR3aa: CASSSLATGPRETQYF
CDR3nt: TGTGCCAGCAGCTCCCTAGCGACGGGTCCCAGGGAGACCCAGTACTTC

j_gene: TRBJ2-2
abundance: -
d_gene: -
v_gene: TRBV28
CDR3aa: CASSLTGTTDTGELFF
CDR3nt: TGTGCCAGCAGTTTAACCGGGACAACGGACACCGGGGAGCTGTTTTTT

j_gene: TRBJ2-7
abundance: few
d_gene: -
v_gene: TRBV20-1
CDR3aa: CSARDPRVSYEQHF
CDR3nt: TGCAGTGCTAGAGATCCCCGGGTCTCCTACGAGCAGCACTTC

j_gene: TRBJ2-7
abundance: many
d_gene: -
v_gene: TRBV2
CDR3aa: CASSHKIGTSFPEQYF
CDR3nt: TGTGCCAGCAGCCATAAGATCGGGACGTCCTTTCCCGAGCAGTACTTC

j_gene: TRBJ2-1
abundance: -
d_gene: -
v_gene: TRBV10-3
CDR3aa: CAISGVARHEQFF
CDR3nt: TGTGCCATCAGTGGGGTAGCCAGGCATGAGCAGTTCTTC

j_gene: TRBJ2-1
abundance: many
d_gene: -
v_gene: TRBV28
CDR3aa: CASSRMSGYANEQFF
CDR3nt: TGTGCCAGCTCGAGGATGTCAGGGTATGCCAATGAGCAGTTCTTC

j_gene: TRBJ1-2
abundance: once
d_gene: -
v_gene: TRBV28
CDR3aa: CASSTSRAPGGYTF
CDR3nt: TGTGCCAGCAGCACGTCCAGGGCCCCGGGTGGCTACACCTTC

j_gene: TRBJ1-3
abundance: -
d_gene: -
v_gene: TRBV11-2
CDR3aa: CASSIRPGSGNTIYF
CDR3nt: TGTGCCAGCAGCATCCGGCCAGGCTCTGGAAACACCATATATTTT

j_gene: TRBJ2-1
abundance: many
d_gene: TRBD2
v_gene: TRBV7-2
CDR3aa: CASRSGTTFSYNEQFF
CDR3nt: TGTGCCAGCAGGTCCGGGACTACCTTTTCATACAATGAGCAGTTCTTC

j_gene: TRBJ1-3
abundance: few
d_gene: -
v_gene: TRBV19
CDR3aa: CASSSARFSGNTIYF
CDR3nt: TGTGCCAGTAGTTCCGCTCGTTTCTCTGGAAACACCATATATTTT

j_gene: TRBJ1-1
abundance: many
d_gene: -
v_gene: TRBV2
CDR3aa: CASSEGQQLYEAFF
CDR3nt: TGTGCCAGCAGTGAGGGGCAGCAGCTATATGAAGCTTTCTTT

j_gene: TRBJ1-5
abundance: many
d_gene: -
v_gene: TRBV30
CDR3aa: CAWSVNGNQPQHF
CDR3nt: TGTGCCTGGAGTGTAAATGGGAATCAGCCCCAGCATTTT

j_gene: TRBJ2-1
abundance: -
d_gene: TRBD1
v_gene: TRBV5-6
CDR3aa: CASSLEDRGYNEQFF
CDR3nt: TGTGCCAGCAGCTTGGAGGACAGGGGTTACAATGAGCAGTTCTTC

j_gene: TRBJ2-1
abundance: many
d_gene: TRBD2
v_gene: TRBV7-8
CDR3aa: CASSLTSGGPGFF
CDR3nt: TGTGCCAGCAGCTTAACTAGCGGAGGCCCTGGGTTCTTC

j_gene: TRBJ1-6
abundance: -
d_gene: -
v_gene: TRBV19
CDR3aa: CASSETDRASRGPLHF
CDR3nt: TGTGCCAGTAGTGAGACGGACCGAGCATCAAGAGGACCCCTCCACTTT

j_gene: TRBJ2-1
abundance: many
d_gene: -
v_gene: TRBV27
CDR3aa: CASSRGTHSYNEQFF
CDR3nt: TGTGCCAGCAGCCGGGGGACTCACTCCTACAATGAGCAGTTCTTC

j_gene: TRBJ1-6
abundance: few
d_gene: TRBD1
v_gene: TRBV12-3/TRBV12-4
CDR3aa: CASTVQGWNSPLHF
CDR3nt: TGTGCCAGCACAGTACAGGGGTGGAATTCACCCCTCCACTTT

j_gene: TRBJ1-1
abundance: few
d_gene: TRBD1
v_gene: TRBV24-1
CDR3aa: CATQRTGRTTEAFF
CDR3nt: TGTGCCACCCAACGGACAGGGCGAACCACTGAAGCTTTCTTT

j_gene: TRBJ1-6
abundance: -
d_gene: TRBD1
v_gene: TRBV4-1
CDR3aa: CASSQSGTGVYSPLHF
CDR3nt: TGCGCCAGCAGCCAATCGGGGACAGGGGTGTATTCACCCCTCCACTTT

j_gene: TRBJ2-5
abundance: many
d_gene: TRBD2
v_gene: TRBV11-2
CDR3aa: CASSLGDLAGGGRETQYF
CDR3nt: TGTGCCAGCAGCTTAGGGGACCTAGCGGGAGGCGGGAGAGAGACCCAGTACTTC

j_gene: TRBJ2-7
abundance: many
d_gene: -
v_gene: TRBV6-1
CDR3aa: CASSSSASYEQYF
CDR3nt: TGTGCCAGCAGTTCAAGCGCCAGCTACGAGCAGTACTTC

j_gene: TRBJ1-1
abundance: -
d_gene: -
v_gene: TRBV4-1
CDR3aa: CASSRSKNTEAFF
CDR3nt: TGCGCCAGCAGCCGCTCAAAGAACACTGAAGCTTTCTTT

j_gene: TRBJ1-5
abundance: few
d_gene: -
v_gene: TRBV15
CDR3aa: CATSYGRNQPQHF
CDR3nt: TGTGCCACCAGCTATGGGCGCAATCAGCCCCAGCATTTT